The present T cell receptor beta chain was sequenced within a study of T cells in Graves' hyperthyroidism and ophthalmopathy. In the study overall: Prior to any treatment, at the point of initial diagnosis, peripheral blood was collected. Study-wide findings and caveats: Using 13 V-J features, a model discriminated ophthalmopathy from stable hyperthyroidism.

This CDR3 has 14 residues. Looked up from germline, CDR1 is SNHLY and CDR2 is FYNNEI. Trimming removed 8 bases from V and 2 bases from J; junction bases left unmatched: 4. This clonotype was counted many times. What it binds is unknown. Amplification targeted TCR beta CDR3 regions from RNA transcripts. Researchers ran a first-round RT-PCR on the TCR CDR3 using the HTBI primer set. Via MiXCR, TCRdb re-called the multiplex PCR reads, giving one row per CDR3 protein. The repertoire has about 350,000 distinct CDR3 sequences, about 15% of them found once; the top ten carry about 26%. It was considered stable Graves' hyperthyroidism when ophthalmopathy did not progress within 18 months. For the diagnoses, clinical symptoms, serum thyroxine and TRAb, thyroid ultrasound and orbital computed tomography were used.

The sequence came from a young woman with Graves' hyperthyroidism. This rearrangement joins TRBV2 to TRBJ2-1; TRBD2 matches at 9 bases. Sequenced sample: blood. For the CDR3, the DNA is TGTGCCAGCGATTCTAGCGGGACCTACAATGAGCAGTTCTTC. Encoded protein: CASDSSGTYNEQFF.